Listed below are T cell receptor beta chains from one sample, sequenced in a study of Ad26.COV2.S vaccination and SARS-CoV-2 variants. Profiling relied on immunoSEQ multiplex PCR, and the TCRdb table lists in-frame clones only, not all of them. The repertoire has roughly 350,000 clones, around nine tenths of them found once; the top ten carry around 3.7%. Specimen: peripheral blood, collected in a trial of Ad26.COV2.S vaccine versus placebo. The receptors were sampled from a person between 18 and 65 years old who received the Ad26.COV2.S COVID-19 vaccine or a placebo. Each CDR3 is given with its conserved first and last residue. The D gene is left open where the match is weak.

V gene	J gene	D gene	CDR3 protein	CDR3 DNA
TRBV6-5	TRBJ1-2	-	CASSYNGLGYTF	TGTGCCAGCAGTTACAACGGGTTAGGCTACACCTTC
TRBV9	TRBJ2-7	-	CASSVGEVAYEQYF	TGTGCCAGCAGCGTAGGGGAGGTAGCCTACGAGCAGTACTTC
TRBV4-1	TRBJ2-7	-	CASSHVGLAEADEQYF	TGCGCCAGCAGCCACGTAGGTTTAGCGGAGGCGGACGAGCAGTACTTC
TRBV10-3	TRBJ2-6	TRBD1	CAISTGTGAVRVSGANVLTF	TGTGCCATCAGTACCGGGACAGGGGCGGTTCGGGTGTCTGGGGCCAACGTCCTGACTTTC
TRBV10-3	TRBJ1-2	TRBD1	CAISEGQGRYNGYTF	TGTGCCATCAGTGAGGGACAGGGCCGTTATAATGGCTACACCTTC
TRBV6-5	TRBJ2-1	-	CASSYGISYNEQFF	TGTGCCAGCAGTTACGGGATCTCCTACAATGAGCAGTTCTTC
TRBV27	TRBJ1-5	-	CASSRYSRPNQPQHF	TGTGCCAGCAGCCGCTACTCCAGGCCGAATCAGCCCCAGCATTTT
TRBV24-1	TRBJ2-7	TRBD2	CATSDLESSGGRYEQYF	TGTGCCACCAGTGATTTGGAATCTAGCGGGGGAAGATACGAGCAGTACTTC
TRBV5-1	TRBJ2-5	-	CASSLETTKRTQYF	TGCGCCAGCAGCTTAGAAACTACCAAGAGGACCCAGTACTTC
TRBV5-4	TRBJ2-3	-	CASSLDAGASTDTQYF	TGTGCCAGCAGCTTGGATGCAGGGGCTAGCACAGATACGCAGTATTTT
TRBV6-2/TRBV6-3	TRBJ2-7	TRBD1	CASSYSRDRASYEQYF	TGTGCCAGCAGTTACTCCCGGGACAGGGCCTCCTACGAGCAGTACTTC
TRBV30	TRBJ1-3	-	CAWNLPQWGSGNTIYF	TGTGCCTGGAATCTACCGCAGTGGGGAAGTGGAAACACCATATATTTT
TRBV9	TRBJ2-3	TRBD2	CASSQERGPTDTQYF	TGTGCCAGTTCACAGGAGCGGGGGCCCACAGATACGCAGTATTTT